Following are 24 T cell receptor beta chains from one sample sequenced in a study of cytomegalovirus exposure and HLA in healthy donors. The study ran its PCR with 60 Vbeta and 13 Jbeta primers. Generated by immunoSEQ multiplex PCR, the TCRdb table keeps only in-frame clones and is missing some. This table has nearly 110,000 clones, 77% appearing once. The sample comprised PBMCs. All receptors derive from a male donor in good health and CMV-seronegative.

This chain links TRBV7-2 with TRBJ2-7; perhaps TRBD1 as D (5 bases). CDR1 and CDR2 (germline): SGHTA, FQGNSA. The CDR3 runs to 15 residues. The V end lost 1 base, the J end lost 3 bases, and 13 bases lay between the germline ends. DNA of the CDR3: TGTGCCAGCAGCTTAGGTGCCGGACAAAACTACGAGCAGTACTTC. It encodes CASSLGAGQNYEQYF.

V usage is TRBV10-3 and J usage is TRBJ1-1; D unclear. The CDR3 is made up of 14 amino acids. Germline-derived CDR1 and CDR2 are ENHRY and SYGVKD. The germline V and J ends were trimmed by 1 base and 4 bases, with 10 bases remaining between them. The CDR3 is CAISELEARTEAFF. CDR3 nucleotides: TGTGCCATCAGTGAGTTAGAGGCGCGCACTGAAGCTTTCTTT.

This clone turned up a few times. The rearrangement uses TRBV5-4 and TRBJ1-1; D possibly corresponds to TRBD1 (6 bases). CDR1 is SGHNT and CDR2 is YYREEE in the germline V gene (reference sequence). This CDR3 comprises 13 residues. Trimming removed 3 bases at V and 6 bases at J, with 12 bases between. The CDR3 is CASSYYGQPEAFF. In DNA, the CDR3 is TGTGCCAGCAGCTACTACGGACAGCCTGAAGCTTTCTTT.

The chain is built from TRBV19 and TRBJ1-2, with TRBD1 identical over 9 bases. V lost 2 bases, J lost 7 bases, and 5 bases stayed unmatched. The CDR3 contains 14 residues. Germline V gene sequence: CDR1 LNHDA, CDR2 SQIVND (reference sequence). Here the CDR3 DNA reads TGTGCCAGTAGTATACGAACGGACAGGGGTGGCTACACCTTC. Translation: CASSIRTDRGGYTF. Combining the CDR3 with reference TRBV19 and TRBJ1-2 gives the whole variable domain DGGITQSPKYLFRKEGQNVTLSCEQNLNHDAMYWYRQDPGQGLRLIYYSQIVNDFQKGDIAEGYSVSREKKESFPLTVTSAQKNPTAFYLCASSIRTDRGGYTFGSGTRLTVV.

The rearrangement links TRBV27 to TRBJ2-5, with TRBD1 matching 9 bases. Matching the DNA end better, TRBJ2-7 makes the J call doubtful. Germline CDR1 MNHEY, CDR2 SMNVEV (reference sequence). The CDR3 sequence is 14 residues long. The CDR3 bases are TGTGCCAGCAGTTTAGGGACAGGGTCCTACGAGCAGTACTTC. Amino acid sequence: CASSLGTGSYEQYF.

This chain uses TRBV30 with TRBJ2-1, with D perhaps TRBD2 (5 bases). Trimming removed 4 bases from V and 2 bases from J, with 9 bases in between. Germline loops: CDR1 GTSNPN, CDR2 SVGIG (reference sequence). CDR3 length: 13 residues. This chain's CDR3 is CAWTPGTYNEQFF. The CDR3, as DNA: TGTGCCTGGACTCCGGGGACCTACAATGAGCAGTTCTTC.

This clone was recorded a few times. The chain uses TRBV2 and TRBJ1-2; 7 bases line up with TRBD1. Trimming at V came to 3 bases and at J to 6 bases, leaving 16 bases not matched to a gene. The germline V gene encodes CDR1 SNHLY and CDR2 FYNNEI. The CDR3 is 17 residues long. The CDR3 DNA reads TGTGCCAGCAGTGAGAAGGGACAGTCGGCCCCGACTAATGGCTACACCTTC. It translates to CASSEKGQSAPTNGYTF.

The V call is TRBV4-2, the J call TRBJ2-3; perhaps TRBD1 as D (5 bases). Germline V lookup: CDR1 LGHNA, CDR2 YNFKEQ. The CDR3 is 15 residues long. Trimming shortened V by 7 bases and J by 0 bases, and 14 bases separated the two germline ends. The CDR3 nucleotides are TGTGCCAGCACTTTGGACACAACTAGCACAGATACGCAGTATTTT. Its translation: CASTLDTTSTDTQYF.

The chain is built from TRBV30 and TRBJ2-5; 8 bases are a match to TRBD1. The DNA end is a closer match to TRBJ2-7, so the J assignment may be wrong. The CDR3 length is 13 residues. The germline CDR1 and CDR2 sequences are GTSNPN and SVGIG (reference sequence). Here the CDR3 DNA reads TGTGCCTGGGAAACCCAGGGGACAGGCGAGCAGTACTTC. Translating gives CAWETQGTGEQYF.

In regard to this clone: Other DNA sequences of this sample code for an identical CDR3. The chain carries TRBV7-9 and TRBJ2-6; D remains ambiguous. The CDR3 spans 15 residues. Germline assignment: CDR1 SEHNR and CDR2 FQNEAQ (reference sequence). Trimming shortened V by 1 base and J by 1 base, and 5 bases separated the two germline ends. The CDR3 DNA reads as TGTGCCAGCAGCTTAGGCGATTCTGGGGCCAACGTCCTGACTTTC. Translated: CASSLGDSGANVLTF.

This clone was detected only once. This chain links TRBV19 with TRBJ2-7; TRBD1 agrees at 7 bases. Germline trimming cut 5 bases from V and 3 bases from J; bases unmatched to any gene: 7. CDR3 length: 14 amino acids. Looked up from germline, CDR1 is LNHDA and CDR2 is SQIVND (reference sequence). CDR3 sequence: CASSDTGVGYEQYF. The CDR3 DNA is TGTGCCAGTAGTGATACAGGGGTGGGCTACGAGCAGTACTTC.

J is TRBJ1-2 and V is TRBV4-2; 8 nucleotides line up with TRBD1. The CDR3 contains 14 residues. The V segment lost 4 bases and the J segment 11 bases; nucleotides outside the gene matches: 12. Germline V gene data show CDR1 as LGHNA and CDR2 as YNFKEQ. CDR3 loop: CASSPRRGQEFYTF. The DNA for the CDR3 is TGTGCCAGCAGCCCCCGTCGGGGACAGGAATTTTACACCTTC.

This clone showed up just a few times. DNA of the CDR3: TGTGCCAGCAGTTTGGGAGTAGGCACCGGCTACACCTTC. This translates into CASSLGVGTGYTF. V usage is TRBV6-5 and J usage is TRBJ1-2; no definite D call. The CDR3 covers 13 residues. Germline V gene lookup returns CDR1 MNHEY and CDR2 SVGAGI. Trimming cost V 4 bases and J 8 bases, with 14 bases left between them.

This clone has more than one count but fewer than ten. V is TRBV28 and J is TRBJ2-7; TRBD2 agrees at 12 bases. This CDR3 has 12 amino acids. V shed 6 bases, J shed 7 bases, and the junction held 1 base outside the gene matches. The germline V gene has CDR1 MDHEN and CDR2 SYDVKM. CDR3 DNA sequence: TGTGCCAGCAGAGGACTAGCGGGGGAGCAGTACTTC. Protein: CASRGLAGEQYF.

The chain carries TRBV7-3 and TRBJ1-5, with 9 bases identical to TRBD1. Germline V CDR1 and CDR2: SGHTA, FQGTGA. V lost 6 bases to trimming and J lost 7 bases; unmatched junction nucleotides: 7. The CDR3 is 14 amino acids. CDR3: CASSSDRGIQPQHF. CDR3 bases: TGTGCCAGCAGTTCCGACAGGGGGATACAGCCCCAGCATTTT.

This rearrangement joins TRBV4-1 to TRBJ2-1, with unresolved D. Deletions cut 1 base from V and 7 bases from J, with 14 bases between. This CDR3 has 15 residues. The germline V gene encodes CDR1 MGHRA and CDR2 YSYEKL. The CDR3 DNA sequence: TGCGCCAGCAGCCAAGTGGTCATCGGTAGTAATGAGCAGTTCTTC. Amino acid sequence: CASSQVVIGSNEQFF.

The V gene is TRBV6-5, the J gene TRBJ2-3; TRBD1 aligns across 7 bases. The CDR3 has 12 amino acids. Germline-derived CDR1 and CDR2 are MNHEY and SVGAGI. With V trimmed by 8 bases and J by 5 bases, 4 bases remained unmatched. The CDR3 DNA sequence: TGTGCCAGCCACAGGGGCGGAGATACGCAGTATTTT. Its translation: CASHRGGDTQYF.

This sequence joins TRBV10-3 and TRBJ2-7, with D maybe TRBD1 (7 bases). Per the germline V gene, CDR1 is ENHRY and CDR2 is SYGVKD. The V end was cut by 6 bases, the J end by 6 bases, with 18 bases between. This CDR3 is built from 14 residues. The CDR3 DNA follows: TGTGCCATCAGGGAGGCCCAGGGGGGCTCCGAGCAGTACTTC. Translation: CAIREAQGGSEQYF.

V and J are TRBV10-3 and TRBJ2-5, with TRBD1 matching 12 bases. With V trimmed by 7 bases and J by 5 bases, 5 bases remained unmatched. The CDR3 totals 14 residues. Germline V gives CDR1 ENHRY, CDR2 SYGVKD. The CDR3 nucleotides read TGTGCCATCAAGGGGGGACAGGGGGCGGAGACCCAGTACTTC. This gives the protein CAIKGGQGAETQYF.

The chain links TRBV6-4 to TRBJ2-1; a possible D gene is TRBD2 (5 bases). This CDR3 is built from 16 residues. Per germline, CDR1 MRHNA and CDR2 SNTAGT. V was cut by 0 bases and J by 6 bases, with 15 bases left in between. CDR3: CASSDSPRVQVNEQFF. For the CDR3, the DNA is TGTGCCAGCAGTGACTCACCGAGGGTCCAGGTCAATGAGCAGTTCTTC.

The chain joins TRBV10-1 to TRBJ2-3, with D maybe TRBD1 (5 bases). Looked up from germline, CDR1 is WNHNN and CDR2 is SYGVQD (reference sequence). Trimming shortened V by 6 bases and J by 2 bases, and 15 bases separated the two germline ends. The CDR3 spans 15 residues. In nucleotides, the CDR3 is TGCGCCAGCAGCCCCCAGGGAAGGATCACAGATACGCAGTATTTT. It yields the protein CASSPQGRITDTQYF.

The chain links TRBV28 to TRBJ2-5; 8 positions match TRBD1. The J call is uncertain, as TRBJ2-7 better fits the DNA end. This CDR3 region has 14 residues. Per germline, CDR1 MDHEN and CDR2 SYDVKM. CDR3 nucleotide sequence: TGTGCCAGCAGTACAGGGACAGGCTCCTACGAGCAGTACTTC. Amino acid sequence: CASSTGTGSYEQYF.

This chain joins TRBV19 and TRBJ2-3; no firm D call. CDR3 size: 13 residues. V shed 5 bases and J shed 7 bases, with 13 bases lying between them. The germline V gene encodes CDR1 LNHDA and CDR2 SQIVND (reference sequence). The CDR3 loop reads CASSPRHTNTQYF. The CDR3 DNA follows: TGTGCCAGTAGTCCAAGACACACCAATACGCAGTATTTT.

The chain uses TRBV18 and TRBJ1-4; no definite D call. Germline CDR1 KGHSH, CDR2 LQKENI. V lost 2 bases and J 12 bases, leaving 22 bases between the germline ends. The CDR3 has 16 residues. This CDR3 is CASSPRQERSRRELFF. As DNA, the CDR3 is TGTGCCAGCTCACCAAGGCAAGAAAGGTCTCGTCGGGAACTGTTTTTT.